The present entry profiles one T cell receptor (beta chain) with its context. What it binds is unknown. The data were obtained in a study of cytomegalovirus exposure and HLA in healthy donors. As for the study in general: About 79% of more than 300 genotyped donors fell in the Caucasian-associated ancestry cluster.

V lost 0 bases and J lost 9; bases outside the gene matches: 4. The CDR3 spans 15 residues. Germline CDR1 SGHTS, CDR2 YDEGEE. Study conclusions and caveats: The records held CMV serostatus as the only immune exposure information.

Researchers ran the PCR with 60 Vbeta and 13 Jbeta primers. This table comes from immunoSEQ multiplex PCR, and its TCRdb copy is limited to in-frame clones, with some not included. Of around 100,000 clones listed, roughly 71% are singletons. Healthy bone marrow donors made up the cohort. V is TRBV5-8 and J is TRBJ2-1; TRBD2 matches at 12 bases. The sample taken for sequencing was PBMCs. This TCR was recovered from a man aged 40-49 years in good health and CMV-seropositive. As DNA, the CDR3 is TGTGCCAGCAGCTTGGGCCTAGCGGGAGGGGGTGAGCAGTTCTTC. Encoded protein: CASSLGLAGGGEQFF. Full variable domain (remainder filled in from reference TRBV5-8 and TRBJ2-1): EAGVTQSPTHLIKTRGQQATLRCSPISGHTSVYWYQQALGLGLQFLLWYDEGEERNRGNFPPRFSGRQFPNYSSELNVNALELEDSALYLCASSLGLAGGGEQFFGPGTRLTVL.